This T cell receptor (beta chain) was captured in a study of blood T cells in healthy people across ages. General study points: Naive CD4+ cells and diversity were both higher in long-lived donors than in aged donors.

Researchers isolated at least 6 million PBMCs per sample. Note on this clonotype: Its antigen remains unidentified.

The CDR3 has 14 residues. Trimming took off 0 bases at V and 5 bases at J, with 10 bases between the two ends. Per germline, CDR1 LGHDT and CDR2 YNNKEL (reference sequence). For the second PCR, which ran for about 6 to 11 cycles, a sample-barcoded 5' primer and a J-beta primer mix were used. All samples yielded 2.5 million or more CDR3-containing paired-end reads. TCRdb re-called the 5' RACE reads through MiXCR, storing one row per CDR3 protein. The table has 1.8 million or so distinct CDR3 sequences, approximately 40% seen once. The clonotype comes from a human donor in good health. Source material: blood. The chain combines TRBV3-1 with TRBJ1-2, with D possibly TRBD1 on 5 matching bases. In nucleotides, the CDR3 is TGTGCCAGCAGCCAAGATGACAGAGTATATGGCTACACCTTC. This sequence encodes CASSQDDRVYGYTF. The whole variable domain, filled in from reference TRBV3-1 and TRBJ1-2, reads DTAVSQTPKYLVTQMGNDKSIKCEQNLGHDTMYWYKQDSKKFLKIMFSYNNKELIINETVPNRFSPKSPDKAHLNLHINSLELGDSAVYFCASSQDDRVYGYTFGSGTRLTVV.